The 25 T cell receptor beta chains listed next were all sequenced from one sample in a study of shared clonotypes between healthy human individuals (dated by TCRdb to between 2020 and 2021). CD8 naive samples consisted of CD45RO-negative cells that were positively selected for CCR7, yielding a CD45RA+CCR7+ population without TemRA cells. Libraries came from the immunoSEQ multiplex PCR assay. Sourced from immuneACCESS, this table was stored by TCRdb with only in-frame sequences that have V and J called. A share of the clones is absent; for the studies checked, an unresolved V gene accounts for under half, and the remainder has no known explanation. The sample includes some 2 million clones, with roughly 95% observed a single time. The top ten clones comprise roughly 1% of the sample. Sequencing used naive CD8+ T cells sorted from blood. In light of the paper, this sample's cell subset or site label describes: CD45RA+CCR7+. The receptor source for this set is a man aged 18 to 30 in good health.

This clone showed up just once. The rearrangement links TRBV7-2 to TRBJ2-1; perhaps TRBD2 as D (6 bases). V was trimmed by 5 bases and J by 2 bases, leaving 13 bases between them. The V gene's germline CDR1 is SGHTA and CDR2 FQGNSA. The CDR3 is 15 residues long. The CDR3 DNA follows: TGTGCCAGCAGCCCACGGGGCGGGACCTACAATGAGCAGTTCTTC. This translates into CASSPRGGTYNEQFF.

The genes are TRBV7-9 and TRBJ1-1; D is possibly TRBD1 (6 bases). Trimming shortened V by 4 bases and J by 8 bases, and 17 bases separated the two germline ends. The germline V gene has CDR1 SEHNR and CDR2 FQNEAQ (reference sequence). The CDR3 totals 14 residues. The CDR3 is CASSSTDSWEEAFF. CDR3 coding DNA: TGTGCCAGCAGCTCCACGGACAGTTGGGAGGAAGCTTTCTTT.

The V call is TRBV5-1, the J call TRBJ2-5, with a tentative D call TRBD2 (5 bases). V was trimmed by 5 bases and J by 3 bases, leaving 11 bases between them. The CDR3 spans 13 residues. CDR1 is SGHRS and CDR2 is YFSETQ in the germline V gene. CDR3 sequence: CASSQEGEETQYF. As DNA, the CDR3 is TGCGCCAGCAGTCAAGAGGGTGAAGAGACCCAGTACTTC.

The chain combines TRBV7-9 with TRBJ1-5; D is ambiguous. The CDR3 loop spans 13 amino acids. Germline V lookup: CDR1 SEHNR, CDR2 FQNEAQ (reference sequence). The V and J ends lost 1 base and 7 bases respectively, with 8 bases between them. CDR3 nucleotide sequence: TGTGCCAGCAGCTTAGAGGGCGGGCAGCCCCAGCATTTT. The encoded protein is CASSLEGGQPQHF.

The chain employs TRBV11-2 and TRBJ2-7; TRBD2 might be the D (5 bases). From germline, CDR1 is SGHAT and CDR2 FQNNGV. Trimming took off 5 bases at V and 5 bases at J, with 13 bases between the two ends. The CDR3 is 13 amino acids. This CDR3 reads CASSLLEGDEQYF. In DNA, the CDR3 is TGTGCCAGCAGCCTTTTAGAGGGTGACGAGCAGTACTTC.

V gene TRBV19 combines with J gene TRBJ2-5; TRBD2 might be the D (5 bases). This CDR3 has 13 amino acids. V gave up 4 bases and J gave up 2 bases, with 8 bases separating them. Germline V lookup: CDR1 LNHDA, CDR2 SQIVND (reference sequence). CDR3 residues: CASSTEEQETQYF. In DNA form, the CDR3 reads TGTGCCAGTAGTACGGAGGAGCAAGAGACCCAGTACTTC. Drawing the rest from reference TRBV19 and TRBJ2-5, the complete variable domain is DGGITQSPKYLFRKEGQNVTLSCEQNLNHDAMYWYRQDPGQGLRLIYYSQIVNDFQKGDIAEGYSVSREKKESFPLTVTSAQKNPTAFYLCASSTEEQETQYFGPGTRLLVL.

The chain uses TRBV7-9 and TRBJ2-1; D is unresolved. This CDR3 has 16 residues. Germline lookup yields CDR1 SEHNR and CDR2 FQNEAQ (reference sequence). Trimming removed 3 bases from V and 0 bases from J, with 12 bases in between. This CDR3 is CASSFGGMRSYNEQFF. CDR3 nucleotide sequence: TGTGCCAGCAGCTTCGGTGGGATGCGCTCCTACAATGAGCAGTTCTTC.

Comment on this clone: The same CDR3 is also encoded by other DNA sequences in this sample. The chain uses TRBV7-9 and TRBJ2-7; D is uncertain. The V and J ends lost 5 bases and 3 bases respectively, with 5 bases between them. The CDR3 contains 11 residues. Per the germline V gene, CDR1 is SEHNR and CDR2 is FQNEAQ (reference sequence). This CDR3 reads CASSLYYEQYF. The CDR3 coding sequence is TGTGCCAGCAGCCTATACTACGAGCAGTACTTC.

The CDR3 nucleotides read TGTGCCAGCAGCCCTATGGGGTGGTCTGAAAAACTGTTTTTT. Translating it yields CASSPMGWSEKLFF. V and J are TRBV6-6 and TRBJ1-4, with D hard to call. The germline V gene has CDR1 MNHNY and CDR2 SVGAGI (reference sequence). The V and J ends lost 6 bases and 7 bases respectively, with 15 bases between them. The CDR3 length is 14 residues.

This clone has more than one count but fewer than ten. V usage is TRBV7-6 and J usage is TRBJ1-3, with 8 bases lining up with TRBD1. The CDR3 contains 15 residues. Trimming removed 5 bases from V and 3 bases from J; junction bases left unmatched: 6. Germline V gene sequence: CDR1 SGHVS, CDR2 FNYEAQ. The CDR3 DNA follows: TGTGCCAGCAGCCGTGACAGGGGAAGTGGAAACACCATATATTTT. It translates to CASSRDRGSGNTIYF.

The chain combines TRBV2 with TRBJ2-7, with D perhaps matching TRBD2 (5 bases). The length of the CDR3 is 17 residues. Germline CDR1 SNHLY, CDR2 FYNNEI. Trimming shortened V by 10 bases and J by 7 bases, and 32 bases separated the two germline ends. For the CDR3, the DNA is TGTGCCACAAACAGCAAGGTTACGGGAATGATGTCGGGAGAGCAGTACTTC. This codes for CATNSKVTGMMSGEQYF.

For the CDR3, the DNA is TGTGCCAGCAGCTTTGCGGGGAACACTGAAGCTTTCTTT. It specifies CASSFAGNTEAFF. The chain employs TRBV5-4 and TRBJ1-1; no definite D call. The V gene lost 2 bases and the J gene lost 1 base, with 6 bases spanning the gap. This CDR3 spans 13 amino acids. CDR1 is SGHNT and CDR2 is YYREEE in the germline V gene (reference sequence).

V and J are TRBV9 and TRBJ1-4; 7 bases agree with TRBD1. J gave up 8 bases and V 4 bases, and 14 bases lay outside the gene matches. The CDR3 loop spans 16 amino acids. The V gene's germline CDR1 is SGDLS and CDR2 YYNGEE. The DNA for the CDR3 is TGTGCCAGCAGCAGAGACTCGACAGGGTTTAGGGAAAAACTGTTTTTT. Its protein product is CASSRDSTGFREKLFF.

The rearrangement links TRBV4-1 to TRBJ2-7, with 8 bases matching TRBD2. Per germline, CDR1 MGHRA and CDR2 YSYEKL. The CDR3 consists of 16 residues. The V and J ends lost 1 base and 4 bases, in that order; junction bases with no gene match: 9. The CDR3 spells CASSQGGGRSGYEQYF. The CDR3 coding sequence is TGCGCCAGCAGCCAAGGGGGCGGGAGGTCCGGTTACGAGCAGTACTTC.

This clone has just a few counts. The chain has TRBV6-5 and TRBJ2-7, with D tentatively TRBD2 (5 bases). This CDR3 spans 14 amino acids. Trimming left V 5 bases short and J 6 bases short, with 17 bases between. The V gene's germline CDR1 is MNHEY and CDR2 SVGAGI. The CDR3 protein is CASSPRDRRVEQYF. The CDR3 DNA is TGTGCCAGCAGTCCGAGGGATCGACGTGTCGAGCAGTACTTC.

The rearrangement joins TRBV27 to TRBJ1-1, with 9 bases aligning to TRBD1. The V gene's germline CDR1 is MNHEY and CDR2 SMNVEV (reference sequence). CDR3 length: 17 amino acids. J gave up 4 bases and V 6 bases, and 15 bases lay outside the gene matches. The CDR3 region has the DNA TGTGCCAGCAGAGAATTCGGGACAGGGATAGTTGGCACTGAAGCTTTCTTT. This encodes CASREFGTGIVGTEAFF.

For this clone: Additional DNA sequences in this sample encode the identical CDR3. The V and J genes are TRBV6-1 and TRBJ2-7; no clear D gene. This CDR3 spans 14 amino acids. The germline CDR1 and CDR2 sequences are MNHNS and SASEGT. V was trimmed by 1 base and J by 0 bases, leaving 7 bases between them. CDR3 residues: CASSEGGSSYEQYF. CDR3 coding DNA: TGTGCCAGCAGTGAAGGCGGAAGCTCCTACGAGCAGTACTTC.

The rearrangement links TRBV7-9 to TRBJ2-3, with 8 nucleotides matching TRBD1. CDR1 SEHNR and CDR2 FQNEAQ come from the germline V gene (reference sequence). With V trimmed by 5 bases and J by 2 bases, 9 bases remained unmatched. The CDR3 consists of 16 residues. The CDR3 nucleotides are TGTGCCAGCAGCCTCGCCGGGACAGGAGACACAGATACGCAGTATTTT. Translated: CASSLAGTGDTDTQYF.

The rearrangement joins TRBV28 to TRBJ1-5; a weak D match, TRBD1 (5 bases). V was pared by 5 bases and J by 4 bases, with 15 bases between. This CDR3 is built from 15 residues. In germline, CDR1 is MDHEN, CDR2 SYDVKM. DNA of the CDR3: TGTGCCAGCAGTCGATCGGGACGGTGGAATCAGCCCCAGCATTTT. Translation: CASSRSGRWNQPQHF.

This clone appeared once. The chain is built from TRBV4-1 and TRBJ2-1, with D uncertain. Per germline, CDR1 MGHRA and CDR2 YSYEKL. This CDR3 region has 16 residues. The V end lost 0 bases, the J end lost 0 bases, and 9 bases lay between the germline ends. The CDR3 DNA sequence: TGCGCCAGCAGCCAAGAGGGATTAGTCTCCTACAATGAGCAGTTCTTC. It yields the protein CASSQEGLVSYNEQFF.

About this clone: The same CDR3 also results from other DNA sequences found in this sample. V is TRBV25-1 and J is TRBJ1-5, with D unresolved. Germline V CDR1 and CDR2: MGHDK, SYGVNS. V gave up 3 bases and J gave up 6 bases, with 9 bases separating them. This CDR3 contains 13 residues. The CDR3 reads CASSEGPLQPQHF. The DNA for the CDR3 is TGTGCCAGCAGTGAGGGTCCGCTTCAGCCCCAGCATTTT.

Notes on this clone: In the same sample, other DNA sequences code for this CDR3. The chain carries TRBV4-3 and TRBJ1-5; 7 nucleotides align to TRBD1. This CDR3 is 15 amino acids long. With 0 bases clipped from V and 5 bases from J, the junction kept 4 bases outside the gene matches. The germline CDR1 and CDR2 sequences are LGHNA and YSLEER. Here the CDR3 DNA reads TGCGCCAGCAGCCAAGATAGGGGGCGAGATCAGCCCCAGCATTTT. This sequence encodes CASSQDRGRDQPQHF.

This clone was found once. This chain links TRBV19 with TRBJ1-5; D uncertain. Trimming took 5 bases from V and 1 from J, leaving 12 bases between them. Per the germline V gene, CDR1 is LNHDA and CDR2 is SQIVND (reference sequence). The CDR3 runs 15 residues. The CDR3 DNA follows: TGTGCCAGTAGTTACCCTGGGCACAGCAATCAGCCCCAGCATTTT. It specifies CASSYPGHSNQPQHF. Variable domain in full (rest from reference TRBV19 and TRBJ1-5): DGGITQSPKYLFRKEGQNVTLSCEQNLNHDAMYWYRQDPGQGLRLIYYSQIVNDFQKGDIAEGYSVSREKKESFPLTVTSAQKNPTAFYLCASSYPGHSNQPQHFGDGTRLSIL.

This chain links TRBV9 with TRBJ2-7, with 12 bases aligning to TRBD1. Germline-derived CDR1 and CDR2 are SGDLS and YYNGEE. V was clipped by 0 bases and J by 3 bases; unmatched bases: 4. There are 16 residues in the CDR3. The DNA of the CDR3 is TGTGCCAGCAGCGTAGGCTGGGACAGGGGGCTCTACGAGCAGTACTTC. It encodes CASSVGWDRGLYEQYF. The full variable domain, its missing parts supplied by reference TRBV9 and TRBJ2-7, is DSGVTQTPKHLITATGQRVTLRCSPRSGDLSVYWYQQSLDQGLQFLIQYYNGEERAKGNILERFSAQQFPDLHSELNLSSLELGDSALYFCASSVGWDRGLYEQYFGPGTRLTVT.

The gene calls are TRBV12-5 and TRBJ2-1; no firm D call. The germline V and J ends were trimmed by 4 bases and 6 bases, with 7 bases remaining between them. CDR1 is LGHNT, CDR2 FRNRAP, per germline. The CDR3 runs 12 residues. The CDR3 protein is CASGSRPNEQFF. The CDR3 bases are TGTGCTAGTGGTTCCCGGCCCAATGAGCAGTTCTTC.